The present TCR beta chain was sequenced within a study of T-cell memory formation after mild COVID-19 (dated by TCRdb to about 2021). About the investigation overall: TCR sequence clusters from the two donors were largely donor specific. T-cell clones expanding and contracting after mild COVID-19 in two donors were tracked by longitudinal TCRalpha and TCRbeta repertoire sequencing. Two young, previously healthy adult volunteers made up the cohort, one male and one female.

The sequencer listed for this sample is Illumina NovaSeq 6000. TCRalpha and TCRbeta cDNA libraries were constructed by 5'RACE with constant-segment primers, with sample barcodes and unique molecular identifiers being introduced. RNA was extracted from every sample with Trizol reagent. Amplification of the libraries took two PCR steps, and the second step added a second sample barcode plus Illumina TruSeq adapters. The libraries were sequenced on an Illumina NovaSeq using 2 x 150 bp paired-end reads. As for how the authors treated the data: The reads were demultiplexed and collapsed into UMI-guided consensus sequences using migec v1.2.7. Using mixcr v2.1.11, the UMI consensuses were aligned to TRA and TRB V and J templates and assembled into clonotypes. A clonotype was counted as expanded or contracted only when both edgeR and NoisET called the clonotype significant, with the noise models trained on biological replicates. edgeR calls used a false discovery rate-adjusted p below 0.01 and a log2 fold-change threshold of 1. As an exploratory analysis of dynamics, PCA with hierarchical clustering was applied to max-normalized trajectories of the 1000 most abundant clonotypes. The CD4 or CD8 phenotype of responding clones was assigned using the separately sequenced CD4+ and CD8+ repertoires. TCRdb reanalyzed the raw reads on its own, using fastp at Q25 for trimming and MiXCR for clone calling, and kept in-frame beta chains. Here each entry gathers all rows of one CDR3 protein and keeps the most common genes and DNA. The V and J calls follow TCRdb's processing rather than the paper's. This sample lists 380,000 or so distinct CDR3 sequences; approximately 14% were detected once. The ten largest clones represent around 22% of the sample.

Ficoll-Paque density gradient centrifugation was the method used to isolate PBMCs. The full study reports these points: Contracting CD4+ clones appeared mostly in the CM and EM memory subsets, whereas CD8+ clones were enriched in EMRA. SARS-CoV-2 specificity was not confirmed for the second-wave clones peaking on day 37. Some responding clones were detected in pre-infection memory, suggesting pre-existing cross-reactive memory T cells joined the SARS-CoV-2 response. Balanced CD4/CD8 phenotypes were observed for clones contracting from day 15 to 85, whereas a bias towards CD4+ was observed for a second wave of clones expanding from day 15 to 37. Only two mild cases were covered by the study, and larger cohorts that include severe cases with pre-infection samples were considered necessary.

Concerning this clonotype: Its antigen remains undetermined. A junction boundary mismatches the germline segment, possibly from a read error.

The receptor comes from a man aged 18-30 years who had mild COVID-19 (a few samples of this study predate the infection). The sample titles of this study are shuffled in the database, so cell type and time point are left out; the donor was told from shared clones. Sequencing was performed on PBMCs or a T cell subset sorted from them (not recorded which).

The nucleotide sequence reads TGTGCCAGCAGTCTAGCGGTCTCCTACAATGAGCAGTTCTTC. This is translated as CASSLAVSYNEQFF. The chain employs TRBV12-3 or TRBV12-4 and TRBJ2-1; TRBD2 lines up with 7 middle nucleotides. Its CDR3 holds 14 amino acids, cysteine through phenylalanine. The DNA shown is the 42-base CDR3, in frame from base 1.